This T cell receptor (beta chain) was found in a study of cytomegalovirus exposure and HLA in healthy donors. Study-level findings and limits: Most TCR sequences were rare, but some public TCRs occurred in many donors. Within the data, a cluster of highly shared sequence variants was likely a sequencing artifact.

Worth noting for this clone: Its antigen is unidentified.

Germline lookup yields CDR1 MDHEN and CDR2 SYDVKM. V dropped 2 bases and J dropped 4 bases, with 8 bases sitting between them. The length of the CDR3 is 13 residues. In the PCR, 60 Vbeta and 13 Jbeta primers were used. Produced via immunoSEQ multiplex PCR; TCRdb's table is partial and in-frame only. The sample records some 130,000 clones, around 73% being singletons. The gene calls are TRBV28 and TRBJ1-1; D gene uncertain. This TCR was recovered from a female donor in good health and CMV-seronegative. Sequenced: PBMCs. The CDR3 spells CASSLRSSTEAFF. CDR3 DNA: TGTGCCAGCAGTTTACGGAGTAGCACTGAAGCTTTCTTT.